Presented here are 4 T cell receptor beta chains from one specimen sequenced in a study of blood T cell repertoires in COVID-19. Sequenced by immunoSEQ multiplex PCR; TCRdb stores in-frame clones only, minus some. The profile covers tens of thousands of clones, with about 92% appearing a single time and 2% to 3% taken by the ten largest. Sequencing was performed on peripheral blood. The receptors shown here come from a middle-aged man with acute or convalescent COVID-19.

The gene calls are TRBV19 and TRBJ2-1; 7 bases are a match to TRBD1. Trimming took 3 bases from V and 7 from J; bases not matched to a gene: 6. The germline V gene encodes CDR1 LNHDA and CDR2 SQIVND (reference sequence). The CDR3 length is 14 residues. The CDR3 DNA sequence: TGTGCCAGTAGTATGGCAGGGGGTGGGAATGAGCAGTTCTTC. Encoded protein: CASSMAGGGNEQFF.

This clone was seen only once. The chain links TRBV6-5 to TRBJ2-7; TRBD1 matches at 7 bases. The V gene end was trimmed by 4 bases and the J gene end by 2 bases; junction bases not matched to a gene: 11. Per the germline V gene, CDR1 is MNHEY and CDR2 is SVGAGI. This CDR3 has 16 amino acids. The CDR3 DNA is TGTGCCAGCAGTTCCCCGCGGACAGGTTTCGCCTACGAGCAGTACTTC. This gives the protein CASSSPRTGFAYEQYF.

The chain combines TRBV7-2 with TRBJ1-3; D ambiguous. Germline V gene data show CDR1 as SGHTA and CDR2 as FQGNSA. Trimming took 0 bases from V and 2 from J, leaving 8 bases between them. This CDR3 is 15 amino acids long. The CDR3 sequence is CASSLALRAGNTIYF. The CDR3 DNA follows: TGTGCCAGCAGCTTAGCGCTAAGAGCTGGAAACACCATATATTTT.

The chain is built from TRBV4-1 and TRBJ2-2; TRBD1 matches 10 bases. There are 17 residues in the CDR3. Germline CDR1 MGHRA, CDR2 YSYEKL. J gave up 2 bases and V 2 bases, and 5 bases lay outside the gene matches. The CDR3 sequence is CASSQRGQGSNTGELFF. The CDR3 DNA is TGCGCCAGCAGCCAACGGGGACAGGGGAGCAACACCGGGGAGCTGTTTTTT.